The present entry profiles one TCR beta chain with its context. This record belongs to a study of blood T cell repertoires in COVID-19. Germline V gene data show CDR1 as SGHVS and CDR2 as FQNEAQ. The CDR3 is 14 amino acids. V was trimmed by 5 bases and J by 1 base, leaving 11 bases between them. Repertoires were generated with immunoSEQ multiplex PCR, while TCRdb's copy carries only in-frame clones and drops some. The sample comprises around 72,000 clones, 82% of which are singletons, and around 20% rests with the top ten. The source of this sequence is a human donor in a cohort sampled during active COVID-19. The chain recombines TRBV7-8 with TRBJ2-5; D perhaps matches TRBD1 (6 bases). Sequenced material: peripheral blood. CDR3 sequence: CASSADRFQETQYF. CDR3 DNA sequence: TGTGCCAGCAGCGCAGACAGGTTCCAAGAGACCCAGTACTTC.